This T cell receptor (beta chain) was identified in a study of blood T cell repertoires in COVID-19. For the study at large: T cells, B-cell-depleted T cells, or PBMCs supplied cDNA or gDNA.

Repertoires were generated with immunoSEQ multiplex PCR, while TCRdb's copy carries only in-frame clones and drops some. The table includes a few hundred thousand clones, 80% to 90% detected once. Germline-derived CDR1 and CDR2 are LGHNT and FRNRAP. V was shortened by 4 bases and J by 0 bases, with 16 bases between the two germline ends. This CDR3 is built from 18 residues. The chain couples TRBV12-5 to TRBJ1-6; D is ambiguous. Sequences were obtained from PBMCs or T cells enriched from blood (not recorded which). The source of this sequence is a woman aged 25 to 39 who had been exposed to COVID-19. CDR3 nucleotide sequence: TGTGCTAGTGGTTGGGTCAACGTCGGGAGCTCCTATAATTCACCCCTCCACTTT. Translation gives CASGWVNVGSSYNSPLHF.